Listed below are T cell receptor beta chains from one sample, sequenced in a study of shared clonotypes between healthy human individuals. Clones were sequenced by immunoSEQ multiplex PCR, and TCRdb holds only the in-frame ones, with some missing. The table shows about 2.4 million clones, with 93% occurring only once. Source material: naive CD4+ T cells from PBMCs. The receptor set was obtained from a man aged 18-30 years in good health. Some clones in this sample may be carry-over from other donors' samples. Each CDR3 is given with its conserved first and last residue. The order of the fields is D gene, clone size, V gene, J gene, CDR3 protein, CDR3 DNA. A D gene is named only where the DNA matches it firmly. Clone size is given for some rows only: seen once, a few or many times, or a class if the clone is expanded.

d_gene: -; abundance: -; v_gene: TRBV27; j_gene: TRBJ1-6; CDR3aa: CASRSSGLGNSPLHF; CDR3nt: TGTGCCAGCAGATCCTCGGGACTCGGTAATTCACCCCTCCACTTT
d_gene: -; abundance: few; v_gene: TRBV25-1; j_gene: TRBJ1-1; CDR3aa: CASSDHGRSVEAFF; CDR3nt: TGTGCCAGCAGTGATCACGGACGGTCGGTTGAAGCTTTCTTT
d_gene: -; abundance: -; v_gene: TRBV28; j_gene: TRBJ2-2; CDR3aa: CASTSTPPGAGGELFF; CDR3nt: TGTGCCAGCACCTCGACCCCCCCAGGGGCAGGCGGGGAGCTGTTTTTT
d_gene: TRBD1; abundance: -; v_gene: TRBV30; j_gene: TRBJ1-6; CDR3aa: CAWGGQNNSPLHF; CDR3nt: TGTGCCTGGGGGGGACAGAATAATTCACCCCTCCACTTT
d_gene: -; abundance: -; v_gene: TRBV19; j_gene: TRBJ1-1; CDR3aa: CASSRHRTEAFF; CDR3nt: TGTGCCAGTAGCCGACACAGGACTGAAGCTTTCTTT
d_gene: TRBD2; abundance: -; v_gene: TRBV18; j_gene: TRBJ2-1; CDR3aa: CASSGTSGTPGDEQFF; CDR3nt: TGTGCCAGCTCAGGGACTAGCGGGACCCCTGGGGATGAGCAGTTCTTC
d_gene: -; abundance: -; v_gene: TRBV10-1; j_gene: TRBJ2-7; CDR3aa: CASSESGLANGAEQYF; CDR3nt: TGCGCCAGCAGTGAGTCCGGTCTAGCTAACGGGGCCGAGCAGTACTTC
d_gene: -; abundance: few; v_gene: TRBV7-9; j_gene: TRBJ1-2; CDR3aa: CASIPGGGNYGYTF; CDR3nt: TGTGCCAGCATCCCGGGGGGGGGAAACTATGGCTACACCTTC
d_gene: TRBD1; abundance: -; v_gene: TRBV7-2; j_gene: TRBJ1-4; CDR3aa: CASSLVGQGGLFF; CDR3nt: TGTGCCAGCAGCTTAGTCGGCCAGGGGGGTCTGTTTTTT
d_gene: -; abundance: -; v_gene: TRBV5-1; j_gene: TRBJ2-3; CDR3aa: CASSTGSTDTQYF; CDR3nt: TGCGCCAGCAGCACCGGGAGCACAGATACGCAGTATTTT
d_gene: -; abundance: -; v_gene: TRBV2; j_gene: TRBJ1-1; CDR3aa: CASSGSGATEAFF; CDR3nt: TGTGCCAGCAGTGGGTCGGGGGCGACTGAAGCTTTCTTT
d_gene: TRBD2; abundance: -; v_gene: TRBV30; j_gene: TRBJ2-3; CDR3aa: CAWSVTSGLTDTQYF; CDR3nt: TGTGCCTGGAGTGTCACTAGCGGACTCACAGATACGCAGTATTTT
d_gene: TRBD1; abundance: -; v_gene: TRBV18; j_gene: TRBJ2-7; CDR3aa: CASSPITGTGTYEQYF; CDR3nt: TGTGCCAGCTCACCGATTACCGGGACAGGTACCTACGAGCAGTACTTC
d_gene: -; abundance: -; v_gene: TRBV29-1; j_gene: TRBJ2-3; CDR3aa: CSVRSTDTQYF; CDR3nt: TGCAGCGTCCGTAGCACAGATACGCAGTATTTT
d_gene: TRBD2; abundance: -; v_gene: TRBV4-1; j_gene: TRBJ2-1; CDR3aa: CASSQPLAGVVNEQFF; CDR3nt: TGCGCCAGCAGCCAACCGCTAGCGGGGGTTGTTAATGAGCAGTTCTTC
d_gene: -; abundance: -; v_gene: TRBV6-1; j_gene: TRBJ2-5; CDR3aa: CASEIGGETQYF; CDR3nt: TGTGCCAGTGAAATAGGGGGGGAGACCCAGTACTTC
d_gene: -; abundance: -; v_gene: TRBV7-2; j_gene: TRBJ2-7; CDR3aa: CASSLVTGSYEQYF; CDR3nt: TGTGCCAGCAGCTTAGTTACAGGCTCCTACGAGCAGTACTTC
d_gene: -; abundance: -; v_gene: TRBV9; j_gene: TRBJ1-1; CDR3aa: CASSVAWGMNTEAFF; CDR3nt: TGTGCCAGCAGCGTAGCGTGGGGGATGAACACTGAAGCTTTCTTT
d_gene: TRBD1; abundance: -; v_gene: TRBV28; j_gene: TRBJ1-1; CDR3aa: CASSPTRQGPEAFF; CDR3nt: TGTGCCAGCAGTCCCACTCGACAGGGCCCTGAAGCTTTCTTT
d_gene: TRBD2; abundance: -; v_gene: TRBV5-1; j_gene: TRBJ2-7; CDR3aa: CASSLKLAGGYEQYF; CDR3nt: TGCGCCAGCAGCTTGAAGCTAGCGGGAGGCTACGAGCAGTACTTC
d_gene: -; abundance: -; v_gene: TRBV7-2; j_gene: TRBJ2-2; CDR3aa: CASSLIGTSLGELFF; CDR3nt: TGTGCCAGCAGCTTGATCGGGACCTCCCTCGGGGAGCTGTTTTTT
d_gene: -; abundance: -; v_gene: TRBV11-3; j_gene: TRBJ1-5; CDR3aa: CAIPTPEPNQPQHF; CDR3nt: TGTGCCATCCCGACGCCCGAACCCAATCAGCCCCAGCATTTT
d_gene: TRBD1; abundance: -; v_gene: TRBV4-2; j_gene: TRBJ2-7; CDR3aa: CASSQDPRGTSYEQYF; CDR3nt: TGTGCCAGCAGCCAAGATCCCAGGGGGACATCCTACGAGCAGTACTTC
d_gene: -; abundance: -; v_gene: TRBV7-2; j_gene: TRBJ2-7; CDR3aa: CASSRGRGEQYF; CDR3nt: TGTGCCAGCAGCCGGGGGCGAGGGGAGCAGTACTTC
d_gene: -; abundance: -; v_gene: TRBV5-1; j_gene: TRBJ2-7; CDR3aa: CASSLDTTHSYEQYF; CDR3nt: TGCGCCAGCAGCTTGGACACAACACATTCCTACGAGCAGTACTTC
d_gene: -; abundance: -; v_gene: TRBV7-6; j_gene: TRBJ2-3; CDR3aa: CASSSPGSTDTQYF; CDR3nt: TGTGCCAGCAGCTCCCCGGGGTCCACAGATACGCAGTATTTT
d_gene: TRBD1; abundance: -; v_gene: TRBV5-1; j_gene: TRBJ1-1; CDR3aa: CASSLYQGVRSEAFF; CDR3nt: TGCGCCAGCAGCTTGTACCAGGGGGTCCGGTCTGAAGCTTTCTTT
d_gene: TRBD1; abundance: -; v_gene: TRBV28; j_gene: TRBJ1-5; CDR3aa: CASRPTGGSNQPQHF; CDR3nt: TGTGCCAGCAGACCAACAGGGGGAAGCAATCAGCCCCAGCATTTT
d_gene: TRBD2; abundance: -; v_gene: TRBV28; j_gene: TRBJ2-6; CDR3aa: CASSGGLRRGAKMTGANVLTF; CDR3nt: TGTGCCAGCAGTGGAGGCCTAAGGCGGGGGGCGAAAATGACTGGGGCCAACGTCCTGACTTTC
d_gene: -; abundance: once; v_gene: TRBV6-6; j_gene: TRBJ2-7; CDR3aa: CASSYTQGTGEQYF; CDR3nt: TGTGCCAGCAGTTACACACAGGGAACGGGGGAGCAGTACTTC
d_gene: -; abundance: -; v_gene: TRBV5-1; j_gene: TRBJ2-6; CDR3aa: CASTKGTGANVLTF; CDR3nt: TGCGCCAGCACAAAGGGCACTGGGGCCAACGTCCTGACTTTC